This T cell receptor beta chain was recovered during a study of cytomegalovirus exposure and HLA in healthy donors. Whole-study results and caveats: Excluded were some V segments that proved indistinguishable, including TRBV6-2 and TRBV6-3. In a later analysis, productive TCRs from donors in an Asian-associated ancestry cluster reportedly carried fewer N-insertions than the cohort mean.

By its share, this clone is medium-sized. Its antigen is unknown. Primers: 60 Vbeta forward and 13 Jbeta reverse. This table comes from immunoSEQ multiplex PCR, and its TCRdb copy is limited to in-frame clones, with some not included. The sample yields about 89,000 clones, around 67% seen once. The V gene end was trimmed by 4 bases and the J gene end by 3 bases; junction bases not matched to a gene: 5. This CDR3 has 15 amino acids. Per germline, CDR1 LGHNA and CDR2 YNFKEQ. Donors had nominal health at sampling but likely had unrecorded immune exposures. This TCR was sampled from a male donor in good health and CMV-seronegative. The chain joins TRBV4-2 to TRBJ1-2; TRBD1 matches 10 bases. The source material was PBMCs. The CDR3 loop is CASSRGTGVDYGYTF. The CDR3 DNA reads TGTGCCAGCAGCCGTGGGACAGGGGTGGACTATGGCTACACCTTC.